Listed below are T cell receptor beta chains from one sample, sequenced in a study of CD8+ T cells in alopecia areata. The method was immunoSEQ multiplex PCR; TCRdb's version includes in-frame clones alone and lacks a portion of them. The profile shows fewer than 250,000 clones, roughly two fifths of them singletons. This specimen was CD4+ T cells sorted from blood, taken around week 34, from a patient treated with tofacitinib. The receptors stem from a human donor with alopecia areata. The conserved cysteine and the conserved F or W are not part of the CDR3 here. The D gene is left open where the match is weak. Size is omitted from some rows. Given values are once, few, many or a class for expanded clones.

-	-	TRBV5-6	TRBJ1-5	ASSRGLNSNQPQH
-	-	TRBV30	TRBJ2-5	AWRPPGPHETQY
TRBD2	-	TRBV29-1	TRBJ2-1	SSGLAGVYNEQF
-	-	TRBV10-3	TRBJ1-1	AISESTEAF
-	few	TRBV5-1	TRBJ2-4	ASSEGLRDPAKNIQY
TRBD1	-	TRBV7-8	TRBJ2-7	ASSLKTGTGHNEQY
-	-	TRBV30	TRBJ2-3	AWSDGQSTDTQY
-	few	TRBV12-5	TRBJ2-3	ASGSNYASDTQY
TRBD2	-	TRBV29-1	TRBJ2-1	SVGTSGSNEQF
-	few	TRBV5-4	TRBJ1-2	ASSLGGAYGYT
TRBD1	-	TRBV6-1	TRBJ1-2	ASSAGTGALANYGYT
-	-	TRBV2	TRBJ1-5	ASSERGRGNQPQH
-	few	TRBV30	TRBJ1-1	AWTPGTLNTEAF
TRBD1	-	TRBV6-1	TRBJ2-4	ASSESGTGNIQY
TRBD1	-	TRBV30	TRBJ2-7	AWSPLDRGWSYEQY
-	few	TRBV29-1	TRBJ1-2	SGKVANGYT
-	-	TRBV29-1	TRBJ1-1	SVGTATLNTEAF
TRBD1	few	TRBV15	TRBJ2-7	ATSLGQNYEQY
-	-	TRBV6-6	TRBJ1-5	ASSYSDSSNQPQH
TRBD1	-	TRBV5-6	TRBJ1-4	ASSFGQGVEKLF
-	-	TRBV2	TRBJ2-5	ASSRWGEETQY
TRBD1	-	TRBV27	TRBJ1-2	ANSKTGGEDYGYT
-	-	TRBV7-9	TRBJ1-2	ASSPGQVAGT
-	few	TRBV30	TRBJ1-1	AWSKGVTEAF
TRBD1	-	TRBV14	TRBJ2-7	ASSHQQGKYEQY
TRBD2	-	TRBV4-1	TRBJ2-5	ASSQDLLAGGQETQY
-	-	TRBV5-1	TRBJ2-7	ASSLGPGNEQY
-	-	TRBV6-1	TRBJ2-3	ASSRDPKLIDTQY
-	-	TRBV6-5	TRBJ1-2	ASTSGPYGYT
TRBD2	-	TRBV6-1	TRBJ2-3	ASSDEQTSGTDTQY
TRBD1	once	TRBV5-6	TRBJ1-1	ASSATGSWTEAF
-	-	TRBV5-1	TRBJ2-6	ASSLEPAISVLT
-	few	TRBV9	TRBJ2-5	ASSVEETQY
TRBD2	few	TRBV27	TRBJ2-3	ASRERGAADTQY
-	-	TRBV6-5	TRBJ1-1	ASSYSPASNTEAF